The 10 T cell receptor beta chains presented below share a single source sample, sequenced in a study of blood T cell repertoires in COVID-19. Method: immunoSEQ multiplex PCR; TCRdb's copy keeps in-frame clones and lacks some. The sample has approximately 350,000 clones, over 80% seen once. Sequenced material: PBMCs or T cells enriched from blood (not recorded which). All receptors derive from a woman aged 50 to 60 who had recovered from COVID-19.

This clone was observed a single time. CDR3 sequence reads: CARSRGPREDYGYTF. CDR3 bases: TGTGCCAGAAGCCGTGGACCCAGGGAGGACTATGGCTACACCTTC. J is TRBJ1-2 and V is TRBV5-3, with D maybe TRBD1 (5 bases). TRBV5-3 is treated as an ORF (open reading frame) with a function not yet certain. Trimming removed 4 bases from V and 3 bases from J, with 16 bases in between. The CDR3 is 15 residues long.

The count of this clone is one. The chain links TRBV7-2 to TRBJ2-5, with D perhaps TRBD2 (6 bases). The CDR3 spans 16 residues. Germline V gene sequence: CDR1 SGHTA, CDR2 FQGNSA. V dropped 1 base and J dropped 2 bases, with 14 bases sitting between them. The CDR3 nucleotides read TGTGCCAGCAGCTTAGTACCCGCGGCGGGACAAGAGACCCAGTACTTC. Translation: CASSLVPAAGQETQYF.

The chain links TRBV19 to TRBJ1-5; 7 bases are shared with TRBD1. The V and J ends lost 8 bases and 6 bases, in that order; junction bases with no gene match: 10. The CDR3 length is 14 residues. Germline V lookup: CDR1 LNHDA, CDR2 SQIVND (reference sequence). The chain's CDR3 is CASSTGEMGQPQHF. CDR3 sequence (DNA): TGTGCCAGTTCAACAGGGGAGATGGGTCAGCCCCAGCATTTT.

The chain links TRBV7-8 to TRBJ1-6; a possible D gene is TRBD1 (6 bases). Germline loops: CDR1 SGHVS, CDR2 FQNEAQ. Between the trimmed V and J ends, which lost 2 bases and 8 bases, there was a span of 10 bases. This CDR3 region has 14 residues. This chain's CDR3 is CASSLIQGYSPLHF. CDR3 sequence (DNA): TGTGCCAGCAGCTTAATACAGGGATATTCACCCCTCCACTTT.

The V and J genes are TRBV28 and TRBJ1-5, with 9 bases matching TRBD1. The V gene's germline CDR1 is MDHEN and CDR2 SYDVKM. J lost 2 bases, V lost 6 bases, and 5 bases had no gene match. The CDR3 contains 15 residues. DNA for the CDR3: TGTGCCAGCAGCAACAGGGGGCGAGGCAATCAGCCCCAGCATTTT. The encoded protein is CASSNRGRGNQPQHF.

The gene calls are TRBV19 and TRBJ1-4; TRBD1 is a possible D gene (5 bases). Per the germline V gene, CDR1 is LNHDA and CDR2 is SQIVND (reference sequence). This CDR3 has 16 amino acids. Trimming took 5 bases from V and 2 from J, leaving 15 bases between them. The DNA for the CDR3 is TGTGCCAGTAGTCCGCAGGGAAGGATTACTAATGAAAAACTGTTTTTT. Its translation: CASSPQGRITNEKLFF. Drawing the rest from reference TRBV19 and TRBJ1-4, the complete variable domain is DGGITQSPKYLFRKEGQNVTLSCEQNLNHDAMYWYRQDPGQGLRLIYYSQIVNDFQKGDIAEGYSVSREKKESFPLTVTSAQKNPTAFYLCASSPQGRITNEKLFFGSGTQLSVL.

The genes are TRBV7-9 and TRBJ1-5, with D unresolved. The CDR3 is made up of 16 amino acids. Trimming took 5 bases from V and 3 from J, leaving 17 bases between them. Germline CDR1 SEHNR, CDR2 FQNEAQ (reference sequence). The CDR3 sequence is CASSRTPAHTNQPQHF. CDR3 sequence (DNA): TGTGCCAGCAGCCGTACCCCCGCGCATACCAATCAGCCCCAGCATTTT. Together with reference TRBV7-9 and TRBJ1-5, the CDR3 gives the full variable domain: DTGVSQNPRHKITKRGQNVTFRCDPISEHNRLYWYRQTLGQGPEFLTYFQNEAQLEKSRLLSDRFSAERPKGSFSTLEIQRTEQGDSAMYLCASSRTPAHTNQPQHFGDGTRLSIL.

The rearrangement joins TRBV16 to TRBJ1-2; maybe TRBD1 (5 bases). The germline V gene has CDR1 KGHSY and CDR2 FQNENV. The CDR3 sequence is 14 residues long. The V and J ends lost 3 bases and 6 bases respectively, with 14 bases between them. This CDR3 is CASSHTGVGNGYTF. CDR3 nucleotides: TGTGCCAGCAGCCACACAGGAGTTGGTAATGGCTACACCTTC.

The chain recombines TRBV4-2 with TRBJ1-2; maybe TRBD1 (5 bases). CDR1 is LGHNA, CDR2 YNFKEQ, per germline. The ends were cut back, 1 base at V and 2 bases at J, with 11 bases in the middle. The CDR3 has 15 amino acids. The CDR3 DNA follows: TGTGCCAGCAGCCAAGCATTGACAGACAACTATGGCTACACCTTC. Translated: CASSQALTDNYGYTF.

This clone was detected only once. The chain recombines TRBV5-1 with TRBJ1-2; 11 positions agree with TRBD1. The trim removed 4 bases at V and 10 bases at J, leaving 15 bases unmatched. CDR1 is SGHRS, CDR2 YFSETQ, per germline. This CDR3 has 16 amino acids. CDR3 DNA sequence: TGCGCCAGCAGCCAAACCTATTCGGGACAGGGGGACCACTACACCTTC. Translation gives CASSQTYSGQGDHYTF.